This entry features one TCR beta chain sequence. Its antigen remains unidentified. The sample originates from a study of cytomegalovirus exposure and HLA in healthy donors. Study-level background: In a previous analysis, 110 million or so unique TCR beta sequences were found from 170 million or so T cells. From donors who were HLA-typed, an early data release held approximately 84 million unique TCRs.

Primers included in the PCR were 60 Vbeta and 13 Jbeta primers. Method: immunoSEQ multiplex PCR; TCRdb's copy keeps in-frame clones and lacks some. The profile shows some 120,000 clones, about 80% of them singletons. Regarding the study as a whole: The listing of 160 or so TCR beta chains classed them as cytomegalovirus-associated. Within an earlier analysis, most TCR beta V segments proved productive either about 90% or about 30% of the time.

CDR1 SGHRS and CDR2 YFSETQ come from the germline V gene. Unmatched junction bases numbered 5, after V lost 4 bases and J lost 3 bases. The CDR3 sequence is 14 residues long. The sample taken for sequencing was PBMCs. This receptor was taken from a young man in good health and CMV-seronegative. The V call is TRBV5-1, the J call TRBJ1-2, with 8 bases that match TRBD1. The CDR3 region is CASSVTGGDYGYTF. As DNA, the CDR3 is TGCGCCAGCAGCGTCACAGGGGGTGACTATGGCTACACCTTC. The variable domain in full, with the rest retrieved from reference TRBV5-1 and TRBJ1-2, is KAGVTQTPRYLIKTRGQQVTLSCSPISGHRSVSWYQQTPGQGLQFLFEYFSETQRNKGNFPGRFSGRQFSNSRSEMNVSTLELGDSALYLCASSVTGGDYGYTFGSGTRLTVV.